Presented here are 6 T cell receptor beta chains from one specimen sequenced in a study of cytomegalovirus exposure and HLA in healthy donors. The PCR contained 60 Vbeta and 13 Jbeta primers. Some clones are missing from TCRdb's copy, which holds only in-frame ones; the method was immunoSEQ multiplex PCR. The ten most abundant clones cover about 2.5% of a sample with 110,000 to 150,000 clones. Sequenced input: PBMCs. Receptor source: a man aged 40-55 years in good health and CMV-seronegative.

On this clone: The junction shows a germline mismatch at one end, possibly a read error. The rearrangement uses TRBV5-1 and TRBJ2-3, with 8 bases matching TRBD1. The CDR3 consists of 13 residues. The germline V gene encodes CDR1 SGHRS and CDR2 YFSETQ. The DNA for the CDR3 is TGCGCCAGCAGAAAGACAGGGGTGGATACGCGGTATTTT. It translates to CASRKTGVDTRYF.

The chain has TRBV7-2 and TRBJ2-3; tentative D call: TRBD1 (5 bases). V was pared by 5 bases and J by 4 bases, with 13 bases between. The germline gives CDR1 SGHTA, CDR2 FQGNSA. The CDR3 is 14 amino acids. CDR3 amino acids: CASSDQGVADTQYF. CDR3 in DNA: TGTGCCAGCAGCGACCAGGGTGTAGCAGATACGCAGTATTTT.

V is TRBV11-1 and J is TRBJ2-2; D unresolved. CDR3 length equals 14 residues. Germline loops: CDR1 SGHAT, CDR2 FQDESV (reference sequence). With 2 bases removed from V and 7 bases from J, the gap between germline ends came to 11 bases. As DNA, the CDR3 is TGTGCCAGCAGCTTACAGGTTATAGGCGGGGAGCTGTTTTTT. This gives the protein CASSLQVIGGELFF. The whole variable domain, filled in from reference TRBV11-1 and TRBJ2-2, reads EAEVAQSPRYKITEKSQAVAFWCDPISGHATLYWYRQILGQGPELLVQFQDESVVDDSQLPKDRFSAERLKGVDSTLKIQPAELGDSAMYLCASSLQVIGGELFFGEGSRLTVL.

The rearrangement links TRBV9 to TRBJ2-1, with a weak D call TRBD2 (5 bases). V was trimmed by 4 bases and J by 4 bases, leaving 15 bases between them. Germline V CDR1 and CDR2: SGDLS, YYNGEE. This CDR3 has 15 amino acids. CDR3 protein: CASSPKGERYNEQFF. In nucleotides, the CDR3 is TGTGCCAGCAGCCCTAAGGGCGAGCGGTACAATGAGCAGTTCTTC.

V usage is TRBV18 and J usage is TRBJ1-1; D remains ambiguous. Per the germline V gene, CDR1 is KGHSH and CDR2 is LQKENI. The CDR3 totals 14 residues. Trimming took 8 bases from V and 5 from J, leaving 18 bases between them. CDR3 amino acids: CASILSAGRTEAFF. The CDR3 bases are TGTGCCAGCATTTTAAGTGCGGGTCGGACTGAAGCTTTCTTT. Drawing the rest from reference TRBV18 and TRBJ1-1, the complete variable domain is NAGVMQNPRHLVRRRGQEARLRCSPMKGHSHVYWYRQLPEEGLKFMVYLQKENIIDESGMPKERFSAEFPKEGPSILRIQQVVRGDSAAYFCASILSAGRTEAFFGQGTRLTVV.

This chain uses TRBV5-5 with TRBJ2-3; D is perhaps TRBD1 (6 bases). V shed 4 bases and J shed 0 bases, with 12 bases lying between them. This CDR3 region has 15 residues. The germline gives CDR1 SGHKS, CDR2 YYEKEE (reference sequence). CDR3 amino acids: CASSRNRVSTDTQYF. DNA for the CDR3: TGTGCCAGCAGCCGTAACAGGGTTAGCACAGATACGCAGTATTTT.